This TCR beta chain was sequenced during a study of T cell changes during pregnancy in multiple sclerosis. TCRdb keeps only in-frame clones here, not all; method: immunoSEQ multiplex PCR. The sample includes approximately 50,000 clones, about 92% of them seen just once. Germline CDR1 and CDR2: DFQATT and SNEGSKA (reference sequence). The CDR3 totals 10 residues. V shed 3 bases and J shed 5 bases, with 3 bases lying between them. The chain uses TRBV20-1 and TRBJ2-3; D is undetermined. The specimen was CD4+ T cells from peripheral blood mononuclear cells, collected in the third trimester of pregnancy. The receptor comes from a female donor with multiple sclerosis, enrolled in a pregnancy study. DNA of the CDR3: TGCAGTGCTAGTCAAGATACGCAGTATTTT. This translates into CSASQDTQYF.